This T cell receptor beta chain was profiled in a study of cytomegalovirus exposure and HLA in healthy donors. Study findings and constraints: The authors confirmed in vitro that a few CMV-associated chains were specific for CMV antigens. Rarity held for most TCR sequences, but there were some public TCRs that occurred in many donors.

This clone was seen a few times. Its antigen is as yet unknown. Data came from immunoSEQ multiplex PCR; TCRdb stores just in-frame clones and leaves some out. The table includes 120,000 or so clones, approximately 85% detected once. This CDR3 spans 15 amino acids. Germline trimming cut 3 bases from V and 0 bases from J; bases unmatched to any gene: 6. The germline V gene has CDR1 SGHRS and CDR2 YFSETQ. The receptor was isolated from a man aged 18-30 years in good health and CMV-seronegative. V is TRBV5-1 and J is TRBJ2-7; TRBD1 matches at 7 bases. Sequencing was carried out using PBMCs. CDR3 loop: CASSSTGDSSYEQYF. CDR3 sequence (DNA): TGCGCCAGCAGCTCAACAGGGGATAGCTCCTACGAGCAGTACTTC.